This TCR beta chain is drawn from a study of vaccination and CD4 T cells after COVID-19. Study-wide background: Ranging from 14 to 241, the interval between dose two and post-vaccine sampling had a median of roughly 10 weeks. Investigators stimulated cells with overlapping spike peptides drawn from SARS-CoV-2, HCoV-NL63, HCoV-OC43 and HCoV-229E.

Oncomine TCR Beta short-read sequencing was applied to DNA from cultured CD4+ T cells. In TCRdb, the PCR reads were re-called with MiXCR into one record per CDR3 protein. This table has tens of thousands of distinct CDR3 sequences, more than 35% appearing once. V shed 5 bases and J shed 3 bases, with 5 bases lying between them. The CDR3 runs to 12 residues. Germline V gene data show CDR1 as LNHDA and CDR2 as SQIVND (reference sequence). Time point described: late sampling 161 to 241 days after vaccination in a few convalescent patients. This sample's treatment: roughly ten-day PBMC culture with coronavirus spike peptide pools or control peptides (ViraFEST assay). Using peptide pools, antigen-specific T cells were expanded in ViraFEST before TCRs were sequenced. Notes on this clonotype: Its antigen is currently unknown.

This sequence was found in a human donor who had recovered from COVID-19. This sequence joins TRBV19 and TRBJ1-5; D is undetermined. This sample comprised CD4+ T cells from blood, cultured in vitro, obtained about 7 months after SARS-CoV-2 vaccination. The chain's CDR3 is CASSLLNQPQHF. CDR3 bases: TGTGCCAGTAGTCTCCTCAATCAGCCCCAGCATTTT.